These 20 T cell receptor beta chains were all obtained from the same sample, sequenced in a study of blood T cell repertoires in COVID-19. The assay was immunoSEQ multiplex PCR, and TCRdb's table has in-frame clones only and misses some. The sample records approximately 200,000 clones, over 75% being singletons. The specimen sequenced was peripheral blood. Source of these receptors: a human donor in a cohort sampled during active COVID-19.

The V and J genes are TRBV5-1 and TRBJ1-5; perhaps TRBD1 as D (6 bases). Per germline, CDR1 SGHRS and CDR2 YFSETQ. V was cut by 4 bases and J by 6 bases, with 11 bases left in between. This CDR3 region has 13 residues. CDR3 coding DNA: TGCGCCAGCAGCGTGGGACAAGGTCAGCCCCAGCATTTT. Amino acid sequence: CASSVGQGQPQHF.

This sequence joins TRBV4-3 and TRBJ1-2; D uncertain. V was shortened by 4 bases and J by 5 bases, with 23 bases between the two germline ends. The germline V gene encodes CDR1 LGHNA and CDR2 YSLEER. The CDR3 runs to 17 residues. CDR3 sequence: CASSRGFGSREAYGYTF. DNA for the CDR3: TGCGCCAGCAGCCGGGGTTTCGGGTCTCGGGAGGCTTATGGCTACACCTTC.

The rearrangement uses TRBV24-1 and TRBJ2-1; weak D call: TRBD2 (5 bases). This CDR3 region has 16 residues. The V gene lost 5 bases and the J gene lost 5 bases, with 18 bases spanning the gap. Germline V gene sequence: CDR1 KGHDR, CDR2 SFDVKD. CDR3 region: CATSGPTGKVDNEQFF. In DNA form, the CDR3 reads TGTGCCACCAGTGGACCCACGGGAAAGGTGGACAATGAGCAGTTCTTC.

This sequence joins TRBV11-2 and TRBJ2-5; D gene uncertain. The V gene's germline CDR1 is SGHAT and CDR2 FQNNGV. The CDR3 is 14 residues long. The germline V and J ends were trimmed by 2 bases and 5 bases, with 12 bases remaining between them. The CDR3: CASSLFARVETQYF. For the CDR3, the DNA is TGTGCCAGCAGCTTATTTGCTCGGGTGGAGACCCAGTACTTC.

Concerning this clone: This CDR3 is also generated by other DNA sequences in the sample. The chain employs TRBV2 and TRBJ2-7, with 10 bases that match TRBD1. This CDR3 comprises 14 residues. V lost 7 bases and J lost 0; bases outside the gene matches: 3. The germline V gene has CDR1 SNHLY and CDR2 FYNNEI. The CDR3 is CASTRTGGSYEQYF. CDR3 bases: TGTGCCAGCACCCGGACAGGGGGCTCCTACGAGCAGTACTTC.

This clone was observed a few times. The chain combines TRBV10-3 with TRBJ2-7, with 7 bases aligning to TRBD1. The V and J ends lost 10 bases and 3 bases, in that order; junction bases with no gene match: 6. Germline V gives CDR1 ENHRY, CDR2 SYGVKD. This CDR3 contains 12 residues. The CDR3 spells CATSRDSYEQYF. CDR3 nucleotide sequence: TGTGCCACTTCCCGGGACAGCTACGAGCAGTACTTC.

This clone was found once. The chain has TRBV5-1 and TRBJ1-5; tentatively, D is TRBD1 (5 bases). Trimming removed 4 bases from V and 2 bases from J, with 13 bases in between. The CDR3 sequence is 15 residues long. CDR1 is SGHRS and CDR2 is YFSETQ in the germline V gene. Here the CDR3 reads CASSVEGMGNQPQHF. The CDR3 bases are TGCGCCAGCAGCGTGGAGGGGATGGGCAATCAGCCCCAGCATTTT.

The gene calls are TRBV4-2 and TRBJ1-1, with TRBD1 matching over 9 bases. The germline gives CDR1 LGHNA, CDR2 YNFKEQ. Unmatched junction bases numbered 6, after V lost 0 bases and J lost 4 bases. This CDR3 is 16 amino acids long. CDR3 DNA sequence: TGTGCCAGCAGCCAAGAAGCGACAGGGGGGCGCACTGAAGCTTTCTTT. Translating it yields CASSQEATGGRTEAFF.

This clone appeared a single time. One junction end does not reproduce the germline sequence, and a read error may be involved. This chain uses TRBV28 with TRBJ2-3, with D perhaps TRBD2 (5 bases). The CDR3 is made up of 13 amino acids. Germline V lookup: CDR1 MDHEN, CDR2 SYDVKM. The CDR3 DNA reads as TGTGCCAGCAGTTCCGGAGACTATAGTAGTGGCCATTTT. Translation: CASSSGDYSSGHF.

The chain combines TRBV27 with TRBJ1-2; the match to TRBD1 covers 8 bases. From germline, CDR1 is MNHEY and CDR2 SMNVEV (reference sequence). V lost 0 bases to trimming and J lost 7 bases; unmatched junction nucleotides: 10. The CDR3 sequence is 16 residues long. CDR3 in DNA: TGTGCCAGCAGTTTATCCTCAGGGGGCAAGATTTTTGGCTACACCTTC. It specifies CASSLSSGGKIFGYTF.

This chain links TRBV7-9 with TRBJ2-7, with a weak D call TRBD2 (6 bases). The CDR3 covers 15 residues. The germline gives CDR1 SEHNR, CDR2 FQNEAQ (reference sequence). V was shortened by 5 bases and J by 0 bases, with 14 bases between the two germline ends. CDR3 region: CASSATRGDSYEQYF. In nucleotides, the CDR3 is TGTGCCAGCAGCGCTACGCGGGGCGACTCCTACGAGCAGTACTTC.

This clone was observed a single time. J is TRBJ1-1 and V is TRBV19; maybe TRBD1 (5 bases). Deletions cut 4 bases from V and 4 bases from J, with 16 bases between. The CDR3 loop spans 15 amino acids. Germline CDR1 and CDR2: LNHDA and SQIVND (reference sequence). The CDR3 sequence: CASSTLRRRGTEAFF. CDR3 nucleotides: TGTGCCAGTAGTACATTGCGCAGGAGGGGCACTGAAGCTTTCTTT.

The V and J genes are TRBV5-6 and TRBJ2-6, with D perhaps TRBD1 (5 bases). V lost 0 bases, J lost 2 bases, and 9 bases lay in between. The CDR3 is 16 amino acids. Looked up from germline, CDR1 is SGHDT and CDR2 is YYEEEE. CDR3 region: CASSLVSGTGANVLTF. CDR3 bases: TGTGCCAGCAGCTTGGTTTCAGGGACTGGGGCCAACGTCCTGACTTTC.

The chain is built from TRBV9 and TRBJ2-7; 11 bases are shared with TRBD2. CDR3 length equals 17 residues. Germline V gene data show CDR1 as SGDLS and CDR2 as YYNGEE. The junction had 6 bases not matched to a gene; V was cut back by 0 bases and J by 1 base. In DNA form, the CDR3 reads TGTGCCAGCAGCGTAGAACTAGCGGGAGTTTCATCCTACGAGCAGTACTTC. It translates to CASSVELAGVSSYEQYF. Full variable domain (remainder filled in from reference TRBV9 and TRBJ2-7): DSGVTQTPKHLITATGQRVTLRCSPRSGDLSVYWYQQSLDQGLQFLIQYYNGEERAKGNILERFSAQQFPDLHSELNLSSLELGDSALYFCASSVELAGVSSYEQYFGPGTRLTVT.

This chain uses TRBV28 with TRBJ2-1; 10 bases are a match to TRBD2. Germline CDR1 and CDR2: MDHEN and SYDVKM. With V trimmed by 1 base and J by 7 bases, 7 bases remained unmatched. This CDR3 contains 16 residues. The CDR3 loop reads CASSLSPSGSSNEQFF. The CDR3 region has the DNA TGTGCCAGCAGTTTATCCCCTAGCGGGAGTAGTAATGAGCAGTTCTTC.

The chain links TRBV4-3 to TRBJ1-5; TRBD1 aligns across 9 bases. The V gene end was trimmed by 0 bases and the J gene end by 7 bases; junction bases not matched to a gene: 7. CDR3 size: 16 residues. In germline, CDR1 is LGHNA, CDR2 YSLEER. The CDR3 region has the DNA TGCGCCAGCAGCCAAGATCTGGGACAGGGAGGCCAGCCCCAGCATTTT. Translating it yields CASSQDLGQGGQPQHF.

The chain uses TRBV2 and TRBJ2-1, with 8 nucleotides matching TRBD2. V trimming: 7 bases; J trimming: 7 bases; junction bases outside the gene matches: 12. This CDR3 contains 15 residues. Germline V gene lookup returns CDR1 SNHLY and CDR2 FYNNEI. The DNA of the CDR3 is TGTGCCAGCATTCGACGGGAGGGCCGGGTAAATGAGCAGTTCTTC. Protein product: CASIRREGRVNEQFF.

The genes are TRBV13 and TRBJ2-7; D not certain. Trimming left V 0 bases short and J 9 bases short, with 18 bases between. The CDR3 is 15 amino acids. The germline V gene encodes CDR1 PRHDT and CDR2 FYEKMQ (reference sequence). CDR3 DNA sequence: TGTGCCAGCAGCTTAGGGGGTGCGTTAACCGGGTGGCAGTACTTC. It codes for CASSLGGALTGWQYF.

This sequence joins TRBV3-1 (or the pseudogene TRBV3-2) and TRBJ2-2, with 15 positions matching TRBD2. V dropped 8 bases and J dropped 5; count of bases not matched to a gene: 6. Germline lookup yields CDR1 LGHDT and CDR2 YNNKEL (reference sequence). The CDR3 loop spans 16 amino acids. CDR3 loop: CASGLAGGGWTGELFF. CDR3 in DNA: TGTGCCAGCGGACTAGCGGGAGGGGGTTGGACCGGGGAGCTGTTTTTT.

The chain employs TRBV7-9 and TRBJ1-1; D unresolved. V lost 1 base and J 1 base, leaving 7 bases between the germline ends. The CDR3 is 14 amino acids. The germline CDR1 and CDR2 sequences are SEHNR and FQNEAQ (reference sequence). The CDR3 loop reads CASSLGPGNTEAFF. The CDR3 coding sequence is TGTGCCAGCAGCTTAGGGCCAGGGAACACTGAAGCTTTCTTT.